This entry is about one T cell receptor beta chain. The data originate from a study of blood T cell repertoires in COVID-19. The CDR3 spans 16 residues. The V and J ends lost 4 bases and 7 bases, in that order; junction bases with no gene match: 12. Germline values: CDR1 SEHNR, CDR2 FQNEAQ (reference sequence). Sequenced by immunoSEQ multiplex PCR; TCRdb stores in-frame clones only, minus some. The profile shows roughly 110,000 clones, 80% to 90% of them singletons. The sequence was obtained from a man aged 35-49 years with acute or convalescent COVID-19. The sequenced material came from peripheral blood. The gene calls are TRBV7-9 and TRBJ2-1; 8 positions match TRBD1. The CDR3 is CASSSRAGTGKNEQFF. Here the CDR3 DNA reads TGTGCCAGCAGCTCACGGGCCGGGACAGGTAAAAATGAGCAGTTCTTC.